The present entry profiles one T cell receptor beta chain with its context. The antigen remains unidentified. The data are from a study of CD8+ T cells in alopecia areata. Points from the study as a whole: Normal skin contains resident alphabeta T cells, and these are also sequenced in scalp samples.

The length of the CDR3 is 15 residues. V lost 6 bases, J lost 6 bases, and 9 bases stayed unmatched. Germline V gene data show CDR1 as MNHNS and CDR2 as SASEGT. Extracted RNA was reverse transcribed, and the resulting cDNA served as sequencing template. The repertoire was sequenced with immunoSEQ multiplex PCR; TCRdb's copy has only in-frame clones and lacks some. In the table there are about 30,000 clones, 62% of which are singletons. The clonotype was recovered from a human donor with alopecia areata. The sample taken for sequencing was NKG2D-high CD8+ T cells sorted from blood. This rearrangement joins TRBV6-1 to TRBJ2-4; 9 nucleotides align to TRBD1. The CDR3 loop is CASSYRTGERNIQYF. The CDR3 DNA reads as TGTGCCAGCAGCTACCGGACAGGGGAAAGAAACATTCAGTACTTC.